This T cell receptor beta chain emerged from a study of blood T cell repertoires in COVID-19. Study background: PBMCs, B-cell-depleted T cells, or T cells provided the cDNA or gDNA that made up the material.

The CDR3 runs 13 residues. Losses at the gene ends were 6 bases for V and 7 bases for J; bases not matched to a gene: 3. In the original workflow: Reference gene primer amplification in the assay estimated nucleated cell counts. Produced via immunoSEQ multiplex PCR; TCRdb's table is partial and in-frame only. The V and J calls and clone size were taken over from that table, and D and trimming were inferred from the DNA. The sample records 140,000 to 150,000 clones, 80% to 85% being singletons. This clonotype was obtained from a human donor in a cohort sampled during active COVID-19. Material: peripheral blood. V gene TRBV12-3 or TRBV12-4 combines with J gene TRBJ1-5, with TRBD1 matching 10 bases. CDR3 coding DNA: TGTGCCAGCAGCGACAGGGGGCGGCAGCCCCAGCATTTT. Protein: CASSDRGRQPQHF.